A selection of T cell receptor beta chains follows, all from one sample in a study of technical replicates of blood from a few donors. Measured with immunoSEQ multiplex PCR; TCRdb has only the in-frame clones, and not every one. The data contain around 70,000 clones, about 97% of them singletons. The source material was T cells isolated from PBMCs. These receptors all stem from a human donor in good health. The CDR3 runs from the conserved cysteine through the conserved F or W. The D gene is left open where the match is weak. Not every row has a clone size; where given, it reads once, few, many or a size class.

V	J	size	D	DNA	CDR3
TRBV28	TRBJ2-7	.	TRBD2	TGTGCCAGCAGTTTGACTAGCGTAACCTACGAGCAGTACTTC	CASSLTSVTYEQYF
TRBV14	TRBJ2-5	.	TRBD1	TGTGCCAGCAGCCAAAGGTTCCCAGGGGGAGAGACCCAGTACTTC	CASSQRFPGGETQYF
TRBV6-4	TRBJ2-3	.	.	TGTGCCAGCAGTGACGACGGTAGCACATATACGCAGTATTTT	CASSDDGSTYTQYF
TRBV30	TRBJ1-3	.	.	TGTACCGGAGCTACAGGGAGCTCTGGAAACACCATATATTTT	CTGATGSSGNTIYF
TRBV19	TRBJ1-2	.	.	TGTGCCAGTAGTATTCCGCAGTCTTATGGCTACACCTTC	CASSIPQSYGYTF
TRBV5-4	TRBJ2-3	.	.	TGTGCCAGCAGCTTTGGGGGGGATACGCAGTATTTT	CASSFGGDTQYF
TRBV29-1	TRBJ2-2	.	.	TGCAGCGTTGAAGCGGACAGTTTGAACACCGGGGAGCTGTTTTTT	CSVEADSLNTGELFF
TRBV13	TRBJ2-1	.	.	TGTGCCAGCAGCTCACGAGCCACAGGGAATCCCTACAATGAGCAGTTCTTC	CASSSRATGNPYNEQFF
TRBV5-4	TRBJ2-1	.	.	TGTGCCAGCAGCTTGGTTGCGGAGCAGTTCTTC	CASSLVAEQFF
TRBV4-1	TRBJ2-3	.	.	TGCGCCAGCAGCCGCACAAGGGGGACTACTACAGATACGCAGTATTTT	CASSRTRGTTTDTQYF
TRBV4-1	TRBJ2-7	.	TRBD2	TGCGCCAGCAGCCAACCCCGACTAGCGGGAGGACAATGGGACGAGCAGTACTTC	CASSQPRLAGGQWDEQYF
TRBV29-1	TRBJ2-2	.	TRBD2	TGCAGCGTTGAAGACCTAGCGGGAGGGGCCGGGGAGCTGTTTTTT	CSVEDLAGGAGELFF
TRBV2	TRBJ2-7	.	.	TGTGCCAGCGGACAGAAGGCCTTAGGGTACGAGCAGTACTTC	CASGQKALGYEQYF
TRBV7-8	TRBJ2-3	.	TRBD2	TGTGCCAGTATACCGGGACATGATGGACTAGCGGGAGGGACAGATACGCAGTATTTT	CASIPGHDGLAGGTDTQYF
TRBV6-5	TRBJ2-5	.	TRBD2	TGTGCCAGCAGTTGGCTGAGCGGGAGGGTGGAGACCCAGTACTTC	CASSWLSGRVETQYF
TRBV29-1	TRBJ2-2	.	TRBD1	TGCAGCGCCCTGGGGGACAGGGGTGCCACCGGGGAGCTGTTTTTT	CSALGDRGATGELFF
TRBV11-3	TRBJ1-1	.	TRBD1	TGTGCCAGCAGCTTAATCCCAGGGGGCACTGAAGCTTTCTTT	CASSLIPGGTEAFF
TRBV4-3	TRBJ1-1	.	TRBD1	TGCGCCAGCAGCCAATTATACCGGGACAGGGGGTTGCACACTGAAGCTTTCTTT	CASSQLYRDRGLHTEAFF
TRBV6-5	TRBJ2-7	.	.	TGTGCCAGCCTTGGAGGGGCCTCCTACGAGCAGTACTTC	CASLGGASYEQYF
TRBV7-3	TRBJ2-7	.	.	TGTGCCAGCAGCTCGCGCGTCCTCTGGGGGGTTTGGGAGCAGTACTTC	CASSSRVLWGVWEQYF
TRBV27	TRBJ2-7	.	.	TGTGCCAGCAGTTTATTAGCTTTCGGACAGCCCTACGAGCAGTACTTC	CASSLLAFGQPYEQYF
TRBV5-4	TRBJ1-1	.	TRBD1	TGTGCCAGCAGCTTGGGAGGACAGGATCCGAACACTGAAGCTTTCTTT	CASSLGGQDPNTEAFF
TRBV4-3	TRBJ2-3	.	TRBD2	TGCGCCAGCAGCCAAACCCCTGCTAGCGGATACACAGATACGCAGTATTTT	CASSQTPASGYTDTQYF
TRBV7-9	TRBJ1-1	.	.	TGTGCCAGCAGCTTAGACCTCGACTGGGCTTTCTTT	CASSLDLDWAFF
TRBV27	TRBJ1-2	once	.	TGTGCCAGCAGTTGGGGGGTAGGCTATGGCTACACCTTC	CASSWGVGYGYTF
TRBV11-1	TRBJ1-4	.	.	TGTGCCAGCAGCTCGGGGACAACCGCAACTAATGAAAAACTGTTTTTT	CASSSGTTATNEKLFF
TRBV6-6	TRBJ2-5	.	TRBD2	TGTGCCAGCAGTTACGGACTAGCACAAGAGACCCAGTACTTC	CASSYGLAQETQYF
TRBV27	TRBJ1-5	.	TRBD1	TGTGCCAGCAGTACTGACAGGGGGAGGCAGCCCCAGCATTTT	CASSTDRGRQPQHF
TRBV27	TRBJ2-7	.	.	TGTGCCAGCGGCCGCTGGCGGGAAGTCTACGAGCAGTACTTC	CASGRWREVYEQYF
TRBV5-8	TRBJ1-2	.	.	TGTGCCAGCAGCTTACAGCTCAACTATGGCTACACCTTC	CASSLQLNYGYTF
TRBV28	TRBJ2-7	.	.	TGTGCCAGCAGAATAGGGGTTAGCGAGCAGTACTTC	CASRIGVSEQYF
TRBV25-1	TRBJ2-6	.	TRBD1	TGTGCCAGCAGTGATGGGACAGGGGCTGGGGCCAACGTCCTGACTTTC	CASSDGTGAGANVLTF
TRBV28	TRBJ2-2	once	.	TGTGCCACCACCTTAATTCTCGGGACTGAGCGCGCCGGGGAGCTGTTTTTT	CATTLILGTERAGELFF
TRBV2	TRBJ1-2	.	.	TGTGCCAGCAGGGACTCGGCTAACTATGGCTACACCTTC	CASRDSANYGYTF
TRBV5-1	TRBJ2-3	.	.	TGCGCCAGCAGCCCGGGTTTAGATACAGATACGCAGTATTTT	CASSPGLDTDTQYF
TRBV7-3	TRBJ2-1	.	TRBD2	TGTGCCAGCAGCTTGGGACTAGCGGGGTACAATGAGCAGTTCTTC	CASSLGLAGYNEQFF
TRBV6-1	TRBJ2-5	.	.	TGTGCCAGCAGTGCCTCGGCTAGACGGGAGACCCAGTACTTC	CASSASARRETQYF
TRBV7-2	TRBJ2-3	.	.	TGTGCCAGCAGCTTAGCGGGACACACAGATACGCAGTATTTT	CASSLAGHTDTQYF
TRBV15	TRBJ2-7	once	.	TGTGCCACCAGCAGAGACCTTAGCGGAGCCGGCTACGAGCAGTACTTC	CATSRDLSGAGYEQYF
TRBV27	TRBJ2-5	.	.	TGTGCCAGCAGTTTATCTCCGGGACTCCAAGAGACCCAGTACTTC	CASSLSPGLQETQYF
TRBV5-1	TRBJ2-1	.	TRBD1	TGCGCCAGCAGACCCCGGGACAGGGAATCCTACAATGAGCAGTTCTTC	CASRPRDRESYNEQFF
TRBV4-1	TRBJ1-2	.	.	TGCGCCAGCAGCCAAGGAACTTTAGATGGCTACACCTTC	CASSQGTLDGYTF
TRBV30	TRBJ2-1	.	TRBD2	TGTGCCTGGAGTTTAGCGGGGGAGCAGTTCTTC	CAWSLAGEQFF
TRBV15	TRBJ1-3	.	.	TGTGCCACCAGAAGCCCCGGAGCACGCTCTGGAAACACCATATATTTT	CATRSPGARSGNTIYF
TRBV28	TRBJ1-5	once	.	TGTGCCAGCAGTTTATTCAGATATCAGCCCCAGCATTTT	CASSLFRYQPQHF
TRBV7-9	TRBJ1-4	once	.	TGTGCCAGCAGCCCGCTACAGGAAAAACTGTTTTTT	CASSPLQEKLFF
TRBV7-9	TRBJ2-3	.	.	TGTGCCAGCAGCTTAGTCGGTGACTATCCAGATACGCAGTATTTT	CASSLVGDYPDTQYF
TRBV19	TRBJ1-2	.	.	TGTGCCAGCATCCGAAAGGGAGGTTACTATGGCTACACCTTC	CASIRKGGYYGYTF
TRBV19	TRBJ2-5	.	TRBD1	TGTGCCAGTACCGCGGACAGGGATGAGACCCAGTACTTC	CASTADRDETQYF
TRBV6-5	TRBJ1-2	.	TRBD1	TGTGCCAGCAGCTCGACAGGGGCTCTTAACTATGGCTACACCTTC	CASSSTGALNYGYTF
TRBV9	TRBJ1-5	.	TRBD1	TGTGCCAGCAGCGCCGGGACAGGGGTAGGGGATCAGCCCCAGCATTTT	CASSAGTGVGDQPQHF
TRBV15	TRBJ2-1	.	TRBD2	TGTGCCACCAGCAGAAGCGGGGATGAGCAGTTCTTC	CATSRSGDEQFF